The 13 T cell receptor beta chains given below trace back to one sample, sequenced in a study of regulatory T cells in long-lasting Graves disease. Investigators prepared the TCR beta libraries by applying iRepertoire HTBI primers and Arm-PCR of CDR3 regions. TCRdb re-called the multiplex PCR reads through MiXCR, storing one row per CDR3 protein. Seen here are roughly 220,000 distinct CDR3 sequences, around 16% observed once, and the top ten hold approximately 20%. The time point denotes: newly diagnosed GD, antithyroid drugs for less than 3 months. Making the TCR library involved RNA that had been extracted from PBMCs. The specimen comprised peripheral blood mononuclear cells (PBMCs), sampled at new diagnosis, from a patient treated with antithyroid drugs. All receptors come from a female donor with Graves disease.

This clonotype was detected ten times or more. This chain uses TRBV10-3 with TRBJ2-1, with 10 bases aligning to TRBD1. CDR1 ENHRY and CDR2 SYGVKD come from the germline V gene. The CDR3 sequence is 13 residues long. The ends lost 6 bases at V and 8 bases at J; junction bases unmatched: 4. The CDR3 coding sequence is TGTGCCATCAGCCAGACAGGGGGCGATGAGCAGTTCTTC. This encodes CAISQTGGDEQFF.

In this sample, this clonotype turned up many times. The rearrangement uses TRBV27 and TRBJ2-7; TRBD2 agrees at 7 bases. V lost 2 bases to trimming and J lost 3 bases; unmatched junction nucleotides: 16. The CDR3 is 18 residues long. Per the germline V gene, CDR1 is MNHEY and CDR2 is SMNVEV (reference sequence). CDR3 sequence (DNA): TGTGCCAGCAGTTTACTACCCCGGGGAGCGCGGGACTACTACGAGCAGTACTTC. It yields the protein CASSLLPRGARDYYEQYF.

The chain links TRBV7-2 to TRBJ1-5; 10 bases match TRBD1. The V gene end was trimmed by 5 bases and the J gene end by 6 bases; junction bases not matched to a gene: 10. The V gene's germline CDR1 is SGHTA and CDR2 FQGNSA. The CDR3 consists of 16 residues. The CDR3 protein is CASSHGRGQGRQPQHF. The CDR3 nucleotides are TGTGCCAGCAGCCACGGGAGGGGACAGGGGCGTCAGCCCCAGCATTTT. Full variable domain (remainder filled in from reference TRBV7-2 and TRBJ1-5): GAGVSQSPSNKVTEKGKDVELRCDPISGHTALYWYRQSLGQGLEFLIYFQGNSAPDKSGLPSDRFSAERTGGSVSTLTIQRTQQEDSAVYLCASSHGRGQGRQPQHFGDGTRLSIL.

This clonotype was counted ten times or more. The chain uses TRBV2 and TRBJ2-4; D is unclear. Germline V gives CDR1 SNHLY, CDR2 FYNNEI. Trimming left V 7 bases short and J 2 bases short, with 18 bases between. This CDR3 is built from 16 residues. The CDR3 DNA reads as TGTGCCAGCACCGACCGAAACCCGACTTCCAAAAACATTCAGTACTTC. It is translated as CASTDRNPTSKNIQYF.

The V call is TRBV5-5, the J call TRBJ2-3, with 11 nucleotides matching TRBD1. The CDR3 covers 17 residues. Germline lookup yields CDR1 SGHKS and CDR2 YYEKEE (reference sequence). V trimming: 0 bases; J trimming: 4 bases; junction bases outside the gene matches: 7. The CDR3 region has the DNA TGTGCCAGCAGCTTGGTCCCTGCGGGACAGGGGGCAGATACGCAGTATTTT. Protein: CASSLVPAGQGADTQYF.

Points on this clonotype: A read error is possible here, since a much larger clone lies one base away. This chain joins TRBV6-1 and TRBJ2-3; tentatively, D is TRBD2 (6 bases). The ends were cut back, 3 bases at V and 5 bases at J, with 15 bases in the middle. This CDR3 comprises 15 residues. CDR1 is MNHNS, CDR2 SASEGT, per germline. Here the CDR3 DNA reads TGTGCCAGCAGTGATTGGCTAGCGCGAGGAGATACGCAGTATTTT. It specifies CASSDWLARGDTQYF.

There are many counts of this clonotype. CDR3 residues: CASSLSGGAYNEQFF. The CDR3 nucleotides read TGTGCCAGCAGCTTATCAGGGGGAGCCTACAATGAGCAGTTCTTC. The chain uses TRBV7-9 and TRBJ2-1, with 7 bases matching TRBD1. The trim removed 2 bases at V and 2 bases at J, leaving 3 bases unmatched. This CDR3 has 15 amino acids. CDR1 is SEHNR, CDR2 FQNEAQ, per germline (reference sequence).

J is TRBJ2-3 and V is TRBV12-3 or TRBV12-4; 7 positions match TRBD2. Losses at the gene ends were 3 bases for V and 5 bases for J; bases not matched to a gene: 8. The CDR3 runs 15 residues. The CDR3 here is CASSLGGGKGDTQYF. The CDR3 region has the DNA TGTGCCAGCAGTTTGGGCGGGGGAAAAGGAGATACGCAGTATTTT.

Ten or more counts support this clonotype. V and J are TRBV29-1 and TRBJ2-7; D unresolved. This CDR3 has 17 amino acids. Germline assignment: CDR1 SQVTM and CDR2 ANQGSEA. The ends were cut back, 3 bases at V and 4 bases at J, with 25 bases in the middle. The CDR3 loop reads CSVEHKDPRWITYEQYF. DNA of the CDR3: TGCAGCGTTGAGCACAAGGACCCTCGGTGGATAACGTACGAGCAGTACTTC.

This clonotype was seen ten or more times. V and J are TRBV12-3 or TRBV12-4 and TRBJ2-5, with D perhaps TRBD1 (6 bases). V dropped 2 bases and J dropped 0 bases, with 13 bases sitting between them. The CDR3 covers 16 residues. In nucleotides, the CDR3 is TGTGCCAGCAGTTTAACGGGGACACCGTACCAAGAGACCCAGTACTTC. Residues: CASSLTGTPYQETQYF.

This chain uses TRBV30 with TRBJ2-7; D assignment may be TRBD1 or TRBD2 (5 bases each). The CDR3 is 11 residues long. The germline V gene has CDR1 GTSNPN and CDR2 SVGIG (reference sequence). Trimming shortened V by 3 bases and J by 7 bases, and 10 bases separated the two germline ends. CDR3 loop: CAWRGGGEQYF. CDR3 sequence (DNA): TGTGCCTGGAGAGGTGGGGGAGAGCAGTACTTC.

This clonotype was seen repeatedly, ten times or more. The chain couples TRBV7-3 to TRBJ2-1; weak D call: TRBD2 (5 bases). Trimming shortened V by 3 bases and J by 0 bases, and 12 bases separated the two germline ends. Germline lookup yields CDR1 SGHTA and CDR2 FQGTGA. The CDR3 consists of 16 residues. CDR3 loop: CASSLLASSSYNEQFF. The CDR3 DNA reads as TGTGCCAGCAGCTTGTTAGCGTCTAGCTCCTACAATGAGCAGTTCTTC.

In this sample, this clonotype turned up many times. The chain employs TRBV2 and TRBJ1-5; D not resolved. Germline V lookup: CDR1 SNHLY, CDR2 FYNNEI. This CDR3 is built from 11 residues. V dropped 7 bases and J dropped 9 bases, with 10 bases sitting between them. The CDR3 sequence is CASTEGGPQHF. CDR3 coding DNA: TGTGCCAGCACAGAGGGAGGGCCCCAGCATTTT.